This T cell receptor beta chain was documented in a study of T-cell reconstitution after alpha-beta-depleted transplantation in children. Study-wide results and caveats: Where alpha-beta T cells came from about two months after transplant was reportedly several hundred expanded graft clones.

Germline CDR1 is SNHLY and CDR2 is FYNNEI. The CDR3 has 15 residues. V lost 7 bases to trimming and J lost 1 base; unmatched junction nucleotides: 5. For TCRbeta, the library was prepared with unique molecular identifiers. TCRdb re-analysed the PCR reads in MiXCR, keeping a single row per CDR3 protein. The profile covers 450,000 to 700,000 distinct CDR3 sequences, with 20% to 30% appearing a single time and 35% to 40% taken by the ten largest. This clonotype was detected only a few times. Its cognate antigen is unknown. The material was PBMCs, obtained before TCRalphabeta/CD19-depleted stem cell transplant. The TCR originated in a boy under three years old with Wiskott-Aldrich syndrome, due to receive a stem cell transplant. The J gene is TRBJ2-2, the V gene TRBV2; 8 nucleotides match TRBD1. The CDR3 DNA sequence: TGTGCCAGCATACTCGACAGGGGGAACACCGGGGAGCTGTTTTTT. As protein: CASILDRGNTGELFF.